This T cell receptor beta chain was obtained from a study of Graves' ophthalmopathy and Graves' hyperthyroidism (dated by TCRdb to about 2018). About the full investigation: Peripheral blood was collected at initial diagnosis, prior to any treatment. In total, approximately 140 blood samples were TCR-sequenced: approximately 42 ophthalmopathy, some 72 hyperthyroidism and approximately 17 hyperthyroidism-to-ophthalmopathy patients. An independent validation cohort comprised 18 hyperthyroidism patients and about 16 patients who later progressed from hyperthyroidism to ophthalmopathy. To explore V-J signatures that separate ophthalmopathy from hyperthyroidism, a discovery set of about a hundred patients was enrolled, consisting of 40 to 45 with ophthalmopathy and approximately 57 with stable hyperthyroidism. TCR beta repertoire signatures were used to distinguish Graves' ophthalmopathy from Graves' hyperthyroidism and to predict progression to ophthalmopathy. The 100 discovery patients were randomly split 7:3 into training and test sets. In more than five hyperthyroidism patients, T-cell repertoires of thyroid tissue and blood were compared. Following sampling, methimazole starting at 30 mg daily was administered to hyperthyroidism patients, and high-dose intravenous methylprednisolone was administered to ophthalmopathy patients. General conclusions and limits of the study: Most expanded thyroid clonotypes with frequency above 0.001 were also detected in blood, suggesting blood repertoires may reflect the thyroid immune response. In validation, the model predicted ophthalmopathy progression with nearly 71% sensitivity and roughly 72% specificity; some twelve predicted patients were CT-confirmed with GO in a median of approximately six months. No statistical method was used to set the sample size in advance, and the investigators knew which group each participant was assigned to. Ophthalmopathy was separated from stable hyperthyroidism by the 13-signature model with more than 85% sensitivity and 81% to 84% specificity in cross-validation and with 80%/75% in the test set.

Stable hyperthyroidism was defined as no progression to ophthalmopathy within 18 months of follow-up. Hyperthyroidism patients were newly diagnosed, with disease duration under 2 months, and aged 18 to 65 years. Patients with other autoimmune diseases, uncontrolled infections, pregnancy or lactation were excluded from the study. Clinical symptoms, serum thyroxine, TRAb, thyroid ultrasound and orbital computed tomography were used for diagnosis. PBMCs were isolated from about 10 ml of fresh peripheral blood by Ficoll-Paque density gradient centrifugation. Total RNA was extracted using Trizol reagent, and RNA quality was checked on an Agilent 2100 Bioanalyzer. CDR3 length: 16 amino acids, cysteine to phenylalanine. Only the CDR3 DNA is retained, 48 bases long and in frame from the first base. The V and J ends are trimmed by 0 bases and 2 bases, leaving 17 bases between them. Reading the germline V gene (reference sequence) gives CDR1 DFQATT and CDR2 SNEGSKA.

For repertoire sequencing, the TCR beta CDR3 regions were amplified from RNA transcripts. HTBI primers and the Qiagen OneStep RT-PCR kit were used in a first-round RT-PCR, which was followed by a second-round multiplex PCR, size selection and purification. The libraries underwent paired-end sequencing with 100 bp reads on an Illumina HiSeq2000. For the original study's pipeline: SOAPnuke was used to process the reads, throwing out any read that had adapters, had uncalled bases, had a mean Phred below 15, or lacked an exact constant-primer or identifier match. High-quality paired reads were merged with COPE v1.2.5. Each unique nucleotide sequence was treated as a clonotype, and MiTCR v1.1 was used to align the clonotypes to the IMGT TRB V, D and J references. The analysis was limited to V-J combinations with a frequency above 0.0001, which together covered about 99% of the repertoires. For each V-J combination, a TCR clonal expansion and chaos score was defined as the ratio of F50 clonal expansion to chaos observed in the TCRdist matrix. Welch's t-statistics and random forest were used to reduce features to about a dozen V-J combinations, which were fed into a naive Bayes classifier. Thyroid-blood repertoire similarity was quantified with the Morisita-Horn index. TCRdb passed the public sequencing reads through fastp at Q25 and MiXCR, retaining productive beta sequences. CDR3 protein duplicates are merged, each entry listing the most common genes and DNA. TCRdb, not the original authors, processed these V and J calls. The sample yields hundreds of thousands of distinct CDR3 sequences; about 20% were counted once. The leading ten clones occupy approximately 7% of the sample.

This clonotype was seen repeatedly, ten times or more. Its antigen is currently not known. No quality values exist for individual bases; no much larger clone is one base distant. The TCR comes from a woman aged 18-35 years with stable Graves' hyperthyroidism. Some clones in this sample may be carry-over from other donors' samples. Donor details come from another sample of the same person, matched by shared clones. The chain is encoded by TRBV20-1 joined to TRBJ2-7; TRBD2 is perhaps the D gene, given 6 matching bases. Material: peripheral blood. The CDR3 corresponds to CSARDLIAERAYEQYF. At the DNA level, the sequence is TGCAGTGCTAGAGATCTTATAGCGGAGAGAGCCTACGAGCAGTACTTC.